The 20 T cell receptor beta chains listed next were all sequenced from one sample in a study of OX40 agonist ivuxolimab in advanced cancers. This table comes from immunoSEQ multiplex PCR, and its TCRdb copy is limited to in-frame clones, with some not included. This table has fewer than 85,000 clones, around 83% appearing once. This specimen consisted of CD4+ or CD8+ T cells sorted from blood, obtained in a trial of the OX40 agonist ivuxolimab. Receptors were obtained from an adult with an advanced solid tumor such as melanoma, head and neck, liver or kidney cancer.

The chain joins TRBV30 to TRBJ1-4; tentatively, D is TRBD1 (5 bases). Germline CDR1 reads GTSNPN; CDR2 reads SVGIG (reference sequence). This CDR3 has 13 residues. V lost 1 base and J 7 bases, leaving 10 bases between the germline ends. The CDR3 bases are TGTGCCTGGAGTGGAAGGGGAGGTGAAAAACTGTTTTTT. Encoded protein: CAWSGRGGEKLFF.

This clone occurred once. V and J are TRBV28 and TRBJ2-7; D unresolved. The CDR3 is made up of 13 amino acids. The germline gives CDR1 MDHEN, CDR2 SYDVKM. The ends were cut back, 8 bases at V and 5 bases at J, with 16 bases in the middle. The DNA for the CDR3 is TGTGCCAGCGAGCCCCCCGGTTTGAACGAGCAGTACTTC. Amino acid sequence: CASEPPGLNEQYF.

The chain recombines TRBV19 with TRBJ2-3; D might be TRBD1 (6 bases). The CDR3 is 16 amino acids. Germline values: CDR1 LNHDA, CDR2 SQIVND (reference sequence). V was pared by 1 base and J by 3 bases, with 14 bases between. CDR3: CASSIVGRGLTDTQYF. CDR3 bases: TGTGCCAGTAGTATAGTCGGCAGGGGCTTAACAGATACGCAGTATTTT.

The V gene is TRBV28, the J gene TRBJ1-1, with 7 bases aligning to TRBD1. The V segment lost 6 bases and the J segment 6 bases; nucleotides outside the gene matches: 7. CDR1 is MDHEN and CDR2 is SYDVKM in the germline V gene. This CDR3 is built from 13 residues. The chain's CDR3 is CASRQGQEAEAFF. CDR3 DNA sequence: TGTGCCAGCAGACAAGGACAGGAGGCTGAAGCTTTCTTT.

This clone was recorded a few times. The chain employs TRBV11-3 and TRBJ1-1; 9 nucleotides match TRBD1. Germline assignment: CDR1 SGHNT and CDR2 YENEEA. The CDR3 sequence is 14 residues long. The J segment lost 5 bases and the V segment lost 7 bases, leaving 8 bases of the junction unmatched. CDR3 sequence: CASTTTGGWTEAFF. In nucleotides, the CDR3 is TGTGCCAGCACCACTACAGGGGGCTGGACTGAAGCTTTCTTT. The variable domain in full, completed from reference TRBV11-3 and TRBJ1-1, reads EAGVVQSPRYKIIEKKQPVAFWCNPISGHNTLYWYLQNLGQGPELLIRYENEEAVDDSQLPKDRFSAERLKGVDSTLKIQPAELGDSAVYLCASTTTGGWTEAFFGQGTRLTVV.

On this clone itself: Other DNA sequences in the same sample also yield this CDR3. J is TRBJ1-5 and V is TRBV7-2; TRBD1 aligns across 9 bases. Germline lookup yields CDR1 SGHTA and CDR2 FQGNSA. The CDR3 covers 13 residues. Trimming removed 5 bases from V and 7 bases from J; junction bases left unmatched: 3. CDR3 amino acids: CASSTQGAQPQHF. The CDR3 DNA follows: TGTGCCAGCAGCACACAGGGGGCCCAGCCCCAGCATTTT.

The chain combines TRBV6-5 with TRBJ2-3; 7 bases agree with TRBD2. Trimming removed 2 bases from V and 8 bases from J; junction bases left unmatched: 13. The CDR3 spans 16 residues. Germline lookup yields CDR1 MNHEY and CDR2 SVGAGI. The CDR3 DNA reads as TGTGCCAGCAGTTACACCCCGGGTAGCGGGTCAGGTACGCAGTATTTT. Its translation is CASSYTPGSGSGTQYF.

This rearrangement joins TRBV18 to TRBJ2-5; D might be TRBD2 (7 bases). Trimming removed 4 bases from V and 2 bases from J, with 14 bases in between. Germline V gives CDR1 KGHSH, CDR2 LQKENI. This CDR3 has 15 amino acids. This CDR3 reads CASSLSGTLQETQYF. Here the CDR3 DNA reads TGTGCCAGCTCACTCAGCGGGACACTGCAAGAGACCCAGTACTTC.

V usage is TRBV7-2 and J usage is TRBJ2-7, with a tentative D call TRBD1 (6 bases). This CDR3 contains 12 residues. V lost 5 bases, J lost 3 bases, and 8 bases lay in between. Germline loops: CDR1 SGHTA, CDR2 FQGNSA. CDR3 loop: CASSQGFYEQYF. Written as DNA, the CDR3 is TGTGCCAGCAGCCAGGGGTTCTACGAGCAGTACTTC.

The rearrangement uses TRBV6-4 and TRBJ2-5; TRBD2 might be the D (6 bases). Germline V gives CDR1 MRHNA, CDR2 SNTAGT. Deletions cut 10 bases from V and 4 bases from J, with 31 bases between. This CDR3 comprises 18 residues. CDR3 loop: CATSLDENWDRGRETQYF. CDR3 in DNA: TGTGCCACCTCCCTGGACGAGAACTGGGACCGGGGGAGAGAGACCCAGTACTTC.

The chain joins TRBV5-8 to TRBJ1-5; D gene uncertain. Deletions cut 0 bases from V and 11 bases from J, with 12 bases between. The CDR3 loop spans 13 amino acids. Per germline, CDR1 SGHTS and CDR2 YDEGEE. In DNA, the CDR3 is TGTGCCAGCAGCTTGGGGCAAGGGAGGGCCCAGCATTTT. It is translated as CASSLGQGRAQHF.

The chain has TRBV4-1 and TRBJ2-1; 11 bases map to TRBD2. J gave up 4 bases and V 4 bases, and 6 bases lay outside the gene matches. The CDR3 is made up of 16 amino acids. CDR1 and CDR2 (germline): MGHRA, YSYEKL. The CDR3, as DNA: TGCGCCAGCAGCCTGATGGGGACTAGCGGTTACAATGAGCAGTTCTTC. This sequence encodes CASSLMGTSGYNEQFF.

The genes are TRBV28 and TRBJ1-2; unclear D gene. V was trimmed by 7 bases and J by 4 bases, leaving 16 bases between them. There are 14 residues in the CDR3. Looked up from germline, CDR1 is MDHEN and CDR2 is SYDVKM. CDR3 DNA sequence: TGTGCCAGCACCTTGAGGTTCGTCGGCTATGGCTACACCTTC. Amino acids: CASTLRFVGYGYTF.

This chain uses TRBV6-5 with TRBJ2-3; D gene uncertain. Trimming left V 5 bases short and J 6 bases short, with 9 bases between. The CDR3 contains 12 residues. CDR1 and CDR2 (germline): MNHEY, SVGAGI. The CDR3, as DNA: TGTGCCAGCAGTCCGCGTCGGGATACGCAGTATTTT. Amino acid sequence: CASSPRRDTQYF.

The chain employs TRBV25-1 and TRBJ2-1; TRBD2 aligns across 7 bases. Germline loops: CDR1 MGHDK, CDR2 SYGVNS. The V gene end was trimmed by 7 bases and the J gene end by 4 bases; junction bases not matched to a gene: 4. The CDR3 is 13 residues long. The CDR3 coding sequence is TGTGCCAGCAAGCGGGGTTCTTACAATGAGCAGTTCTTC. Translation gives CASKRGSYNEQFF.

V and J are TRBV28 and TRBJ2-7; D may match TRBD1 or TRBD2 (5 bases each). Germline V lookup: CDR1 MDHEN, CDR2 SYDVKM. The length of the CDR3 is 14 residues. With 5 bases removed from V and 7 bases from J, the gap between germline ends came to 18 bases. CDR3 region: CASSPRVGVREQYF. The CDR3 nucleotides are TGTGCCAGCAGTCCCAGGGTGGGGGTGAGGGAGCAGTACTTC.

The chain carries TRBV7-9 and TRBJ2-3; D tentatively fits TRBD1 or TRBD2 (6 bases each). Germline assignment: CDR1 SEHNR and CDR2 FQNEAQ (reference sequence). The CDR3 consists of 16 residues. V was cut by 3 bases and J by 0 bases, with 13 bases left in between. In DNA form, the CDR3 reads TGTGCCAGCAGCTTCTCGACGGGGGCGAGCACAGATACGCAGTATTTT. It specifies CASSFSTGASTDTQYF.

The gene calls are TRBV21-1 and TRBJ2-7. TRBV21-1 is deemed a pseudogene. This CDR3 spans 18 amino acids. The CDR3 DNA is TGTGCCAGCAGCAAAGCGCTCTGGGACGGTGACAGGAGGGACGAGCAGTACTTC. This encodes CASSKALWDGDRRDEQYF.

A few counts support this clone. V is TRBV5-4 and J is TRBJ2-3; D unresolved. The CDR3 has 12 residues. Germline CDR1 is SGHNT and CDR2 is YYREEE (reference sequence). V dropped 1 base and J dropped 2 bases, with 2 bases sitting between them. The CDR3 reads CASSLYTDTQYF. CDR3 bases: TGTGCCAGCAGCTTGTACACAGATACGCAGTATTTT.

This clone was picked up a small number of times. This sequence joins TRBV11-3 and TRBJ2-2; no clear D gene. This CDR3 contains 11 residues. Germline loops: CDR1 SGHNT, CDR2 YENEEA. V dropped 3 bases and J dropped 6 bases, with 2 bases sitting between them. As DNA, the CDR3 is TGTGCCAGCAGCTTGGCCGGGGAGCTGTTTTTT. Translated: CASSLAGELFF.